The 26 T cell receptor beta chains presented below share a single source sample, sequenced in a study of blood T cell repertoires in COVID-19. Here immunoSEQ multiplex PCR was the method, and the copy in TCRdb shows in-frame clones only, minus some. The table has over 85,000 clones, over 80% seen once; the top ten hold roughly 2.2%. Input material: peripheral blood. Every receptor here comes from a woman in her seventies with acute or convalescent COVID-19.

This clone was seen a handful of times. This rearrangement joins TRBV5-4 to TRBJ1-1; maybe TRBD1 (6 bases). Germline V lookup: CDR1 SGHNT, CDR2 YYREEE (reference sequence). V was shortened by 0 bases and J by 3 bases, with 15 bases between the two germline ends. CDR3 length: 16 amino acids. CDR3 loop: CASSLGGGAGDTEAFF. The CDR3 DNA reads TGTGCCAGCAGCTTGGGCGGGGGCGCGGGAGACACTGAAGCTTTCTTT.

The chain has TRBV10-1 and TRBJ1-1; D is unclear. Per germline, CDR1 WNHNN and CDR2 SYGVQD (reference sequence). This CDR3 region has 13 residues. Trimming left V 2 bases short and J 0 bases short, with 4 bases between. CDR3 nucleotides: TGCGCCAGCAGTGAGAGCTTGAACACTGAAGCTTTCTTT. Translating gives CASSESLNTEAFF.

The chain combines TRBV12-3 or TRBV12-4 with TRBJ2-1; perhaps TRBD1 as D (5 bases). V dropped 5 bases and J dropped 4 bases, with 9 bases sitting between them. There are 13 residues in the CDR3. The CDR3 DNA follows: TGTGCCAGCAGTCAGGGATCGTACAATGAGCAGTTCTTC. Protein: CASSQGSYNEQFF.

V usage is TRBV6-1 and J usage is TRBJ1-1, with 11 bases lining up with TRBD1. The CDR3 has 16 amino acids. The junction had 9 bases not matched to a gene; V was cut back by 4 bases and J by 5 bases. Germline values: CDR1 MNHNS, CDR2 SASEGT. The CDR3 DNA is TGTGCCAGCAGTGGGACAGGGGGCGCGTCAAAGACTGAAGCTTTCTTT. Amino acid sequence: CASSGTGGASKTEAFF.

The rearrangement uses TRBV19 and TRBJ1-3; 7 bases are shared with TRBD1. Germline lookup yields CDR1 LNHDA and CDR2 SQIVND (reference sequence). The length of the CDR3 is 15 residues. After removal of 6 bases from V and 0 bases from J, the junction contained 5 bases not matched to a gene. The CDR3 DNA is TGTGCCAGTAGCCGACAGGGCGGCTCTGGAAACACCATATATTTT. The encoded protein is CASSRQGGSGNTIYF.

The chain uses TRBV2 and TRBJ2-3, with 7 bases aligning to TRBD2. The length of the CDR3 is 14 residues. Per germline, CDR1 SNHLY and CDR2 FYNNEI. Unmatched junction bases numbered 5, after V lost 6 bases and J lost 2 bases. CDR3 DNA: TGTGCCAGCAGAGGGACTATTAACACAGATACGCAGTATTTT. Amino acid sequence: CASRGTINTDTQYF.

This chain joins TRBV5-1 and TRBJ1-1; D remains ambiguous. CDR3 length: 15 residues. The V end was cut by 4 bases, the J end by 0 bases, with 13 bases between. Looked up from germline, CDR1 is SGHRS and CDR2 is YFSETQ. Here the CDR3 reads CASSQLAQLNTEAFF. The CDR3 DNA follows: TGCGCCAGCAGCCAACTAGCACAGTTGAACACTGAAGCTTTCTTT. Full variable domain (rest looked up from reference TRBV5-1 and TRBJ1-1): KAGVTQTPRYLIKTRGQQVTLSCSPISGHRSVSWYQQTPGQGLQFLFEYFSETQRNKGNFPGRFSGRQFSNSRSEMNVSTLELGDSALYLCASSQLAQLNTEAFFGQGTRLTVV.

The rearrangement joins TRBV19 to TRBJ1-1; no firm D call. V lost 3 bases to trimming and J lost 1 base, with 3 bases between them. The CDR3 runs 12 residues. Germline CDR1 LNHDA, CDR2 SQIVND (reference sequence). CDR3 sequence reads: CASSIQNTEAFF. CDR3 DNA sequence: TGTGCCAGTAGTATCCAGAACACTGAAGCTTTCTTT.

The chain employs TRBV2 and TRBJ2-7, with D unclear. Trimming cost V 7 bases and J 0 bases, with 10 bases left between them. CDR1 and CDR2 from the germline V gene are SNHLY and FYNNEI. This CDR3 contains 13 residues. The CDR3 DNA reads as TGTGCCAGCAACGGAGCCTTCTCCTACGAGCAGTACTTC. It specifies CASNGAFSYEQYF.

The chain has TRBV19 and TRBJ1-2, with TRBD1 identical over 7 bases. Germline CDR1 is LNHDA and CDR2 is SQIVND (reference sequence). This CDR3 region has 13 residues. V dropped 4 bases and J dropped 5; count of bases not matched to a gene: 4. CDR3 in amino acids: CASSRQGGYGYTF. The CDR3 bases are TGTGCCAGTAGTAGACAGGGCGGGTATGGCTACACCTTC.

The CDR3 DNA is TGTGCCAGCAGCTTAGTAGGGGCAGATACGCAGTATTTT. Translated, it gives CASSLVGADTQYF. This chain links TRBV7-3 with TRBJ2-3; possible D gene TRBD1, 5 bases. Germline V gives CDR1 SGHTA, CDR2 FQGTGA. There are 13 residues in the CDR3. Trimming removed 2 bases at V and 4 bases at J, with 7 bases between.

This sequence joins TRBV5-1 and TRBJ1-1; D is unclear. Trimming stripped 5 bases from V and 6 bases from J, with 11 bases between. This CDR3 is 12 amino acids long. The germline gives CDR1 SGHRS, CDR2 YFSETQ. CDR3 coding DNA: TGCGCCAGCAGGGGCGTTTTGGCTGAAGCTTTCTTT. It codes for CASRGVLAEAFF.

This clone was seen just once. The rearrangement joins TRBV4-1 to TRBJ2-5; 16 nucleotides agree with TRBD2. This CDR3 comprises 16 residues. CDR1 is MGHRA, CDR2 YSYEKL, per germline. The J segment lost 5 bases and the V segment lost 4 bases, leaving 4 bases of the junction unmatched. CDR3 sequence reads: CASSPPGLAGGETQYF. The CDR3 nucleotides are TGCGCCAGCAGCCCCCCGGGACTAGCGGGAGGGGAGACCCAGTACTTC.

The rearrangement joins TRBV5-8 to TRBJ1-1; TRBD1 matches at 8 bases. The CDR3 runs 15 residues. V shed 4 bases and J 1 base; nucleotides not matched to a gene: 6. Per the germline V gene, CDR1 is SGHTS and CDR2 is YDEGEE. The DNA of the CDR3 is TGTGCCAGCAGCCCACGACAGGGGAGGAACACTGAAGCTTTCTTT. It yields the protein CASSPRQGRNTEAFF. The full variable domain, its missing parts supplied by reference TRBV5-8 and TRBJ1-1, is EAGVTQSPTHLIKTRGQQATLRCSPISGHTSVYWYQQALGLGLQFLLWYDEGEERNRGNFPPRFSGRQFPNYSSELNVNALELEDSALYLCASSPRQGRNTEAFFGQGTRLTVV.

This clone occurred a few times. The V call is TRBV18, the J call TRBJ1-5; TRBD1 matches at 8 bases. This CDR3 spans 16 amino acids. Germline assignment: CDR1 KGHSH and CDR2 LQKENI. The V and J ends lost 2 bases and 3 bases, in that order; junction bases with no gene match: 6. The CDR3 sequence is CASSPWDRRFNQPQHF. The CDR3 DNA follows: TGTGCCAGCTCACCATGGGACAGGCGGTTCAATCAGCCCCAGCATTTT.

The rearrangement uses TRBV5-1 and TRBJ1-4, with D unclear. This CDR3 is built from 18 residues. Germline lookup yields CDR1 SGHRS and CDR2 YFSETQ. Deletions cut 0 bases from V and 3 bases from J, with 18 bases between. The chain's CDR3 is CASSLGRAEGVPNEKLFF. The CDR3 DNA follows: TGCGCCAGCAGCTTGGGACGGGCCGAGGGCGTCCCTAATGAAAAACTGTTTTTT. Together with reference TRBV5-1 and TRBJ1-4, the CDR3 gives the full variable domain: KAGVTQTPRYLIKTRGQQVTLSCSPISGHRSVSWYQQTPGQGLQFLFEYFSETQRNKGNFPGRFSGRQFSNSRSEMNVSTLELGDSALYLCASSLGRAEGVPNEKLFFGSGTQLSVL.

The rearrangement links TRBV28 to TRBJ2-7; TRBD1 matches 8 bases. This CDR3 is 14 amino acids long. V was clipped by 5 bases and J by 4 bases; unmatched bases: 7. Per germline, CDR1 MDHEN and CDR2 SYDVKM. The CDR3 here is CASSGTGGWYEQYF. The DNA of the CDR3 is TGTGCCAGCAGTGGAACAGGGGGGTGGTACGAGCAGTACTTC.

The gene calls are TRBV30 and TRBJ2-2; D remains unclear. The CDR3 runs to 12 residues. Trimming left V 2 bases short and J 2 bases short, with 3 bases between. The germline V gene encodes CDR1 GTSNPN and CDR2 SVGIG (reference sequence). CDR3 sequence reads: CAWSSNTGELFF. CDR3 in DNA: TGTGCCTGGAGTTCAAACACCGGGGAGCTGTTTTTT.

The V call is TRBV5-6, the J call TRBJ2-3; tentatively, D is TRBD1 (5 bases). Germline CDR1 is SGHDT and CDR2 is YYEEEE. There are 14 residues in the CDR3. Trimming removed 6 bases from V and 1 base from J, with 12 bases in between. Here the CDR3 reads CASTFGAGTDTQYF. CDR3 DNA: TGTGCCAGCACCTTTGGGGCGGGCACAGATACGCAGTATTTT.

The V gene is TRBV18, the J gene TRBJ2-3; TRBD2 matches 8 bases. Losses at the gene ends were 5 bases for V and 4 bases for J; bases not matched to a gene: 8. This CDR3 spans 15 amino acids. Germline V CDR1 and CDR2: KGHSH, LQKENI. In DNA, the CDR3 is TGTGCCAGCTCATCCATAAGCGGGGGAGCAGATACGCAGTATTTT. Amino acid sequence: CASSSISGGADTQYF.

The chain links TRBV2 to TRBJ1-6, with D possibly being TRBD1 (5 bases). The V and J ends lost 6 bases and 6 bases respectively, with 21 bases between them. This CDR3 region has 17 residues. Germline CDR1 reads SNHLY; CDR2 reads FYNNEI. CDR3 region: CASSRSRGIITNSPLHF. CDR3 nucleotides: TGTGCCAGCAGCCGGTCAAGGGGCATTATCACTAATTCACCCCTCCACTTT. The full variable domain, in which reference TRBV2 and TRBJ1-6 provide the parts outside the CDR3, is EPEVTQTPSHQVTQMGQEVILRCVPISNHLYFYWYRQILGQKVEFLVSFYNNEISEKSEIFDDQFSVERPDGSNFTLKIRSTKLEDSAMYFCASSRSRGIITNSPLHFGNGTRLTVT.

The chain combines TRBV2 with TRBJ2-1; 7 nucleotides align to TRBD2. In germline, CDR1 is SNHLY, CDR2 FYNNEI. The CDR3 is 15 residues long. V lost 1 base, J lost 3 bases, and 3 bases stayed unmatched. CDR3 residues: CASSEDAGVYNEQFF. DNA for the CDR3: TGTGCCAGCAGTGAAGATGCGGGGGTCTACAATGAGCAGTTCTTC.

The table lists this clone with a few counts. CDR3 bases: TGTGCCAGCAGCCTCCGGACAGGGGATTCAGGCTACACCTTC. Its translation: CASSLRTGDSGYTF. The rearrangement uses TRBV3-1 (or the pseudogene TRBV3-2) and TRBJ1-2, with 9 bases fitting TRBD1. Germline loops: CDR1 LGHDT, CDR2 YNNKEL (reference sequence). With V trimmed by 4 bases and J by 8 bases, 8 bases remained unmatched. This CDR3 has 14 amino acids.

This chain uses TRBV28 with TRBJ1-2; the match to TRBD1 covers 9 bases. This CDR3 has 18 residues. In germline, CDR1 is MDHEN, CDR2 SYDVKM. With V trimmed by 4 bases and J by 5 bases, 17 bases remained unmatched. The CDR3 sequence: CASSSPGQGPTRRYGYTF. CDR3 in DNA: TGTGCCAGCAGTTCTCCGGGACAGGGCCCTACTCGTCGATATGGCTACACCTTC.

The chain is built from TRBV10-3 and TRBJ2-5; tentatively, D is TRBD1 (5 bases). With 0 bases removed from V and 5 bases from J, the gap between germline ends came to 10 bases. The V gene's germline CDR1 is ENHRY and CDR2 SYGVKD. There are 14 residues in the CDR3. The CDR3 bases are TGTGCCATCAGTGAGTCTGTAGGGGTGGAGACCCAGTACTTC. Residues: CAISESVGVETQYF.

The J gene is TRBJ2-5, the V gene TRBV3-1 (or the pseudogene TRBV3-2); TRBD2 matches at 10 bases. Germline V gives CDR1 LGHDT, CDR2 YNNKEL (reference sequence). V trimming: 2 bases; J trimming: 1 base; junction bases outside the gene matches: 10. The length of the CDR3 is 18 residues. The CDR3 here is CASSQRTSGANTQETQYF. The CDR3 nucleotides read TGTGCCAGCAGCCAACGAACTAGCGGGGCGAACACCCAAGAGACCCAGTACTTC.